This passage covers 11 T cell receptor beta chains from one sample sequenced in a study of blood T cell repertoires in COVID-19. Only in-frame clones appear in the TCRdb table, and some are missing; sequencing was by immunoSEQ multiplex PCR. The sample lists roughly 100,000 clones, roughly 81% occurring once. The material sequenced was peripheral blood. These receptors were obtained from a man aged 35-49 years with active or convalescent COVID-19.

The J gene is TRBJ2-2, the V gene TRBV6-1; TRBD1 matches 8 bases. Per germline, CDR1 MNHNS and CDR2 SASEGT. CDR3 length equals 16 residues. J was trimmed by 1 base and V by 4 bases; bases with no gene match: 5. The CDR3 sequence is CASSAPGTGNTGELFF. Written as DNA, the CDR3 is TGTGCCAGCAGTGCCCCCGGGACAGGGAACACCGGGGAGCTGTTTTTT.

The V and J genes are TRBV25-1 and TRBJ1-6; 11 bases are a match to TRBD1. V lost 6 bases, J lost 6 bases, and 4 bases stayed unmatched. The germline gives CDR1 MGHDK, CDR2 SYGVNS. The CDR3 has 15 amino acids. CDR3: CASRGGQGVNSPLHF. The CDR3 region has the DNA TGTGCCAGCAGGGGGGGACAGGGGGTTAATTCACCCCTCCACTTT.

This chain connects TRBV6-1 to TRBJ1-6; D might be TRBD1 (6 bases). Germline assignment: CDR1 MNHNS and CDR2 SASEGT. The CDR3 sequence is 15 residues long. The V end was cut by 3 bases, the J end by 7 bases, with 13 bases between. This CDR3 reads CASSDRGIGNSPLHF. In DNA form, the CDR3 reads TGTGCCAGCAGTGACAGGGGTATAGGAAATTCACCCCTCCACTTT.

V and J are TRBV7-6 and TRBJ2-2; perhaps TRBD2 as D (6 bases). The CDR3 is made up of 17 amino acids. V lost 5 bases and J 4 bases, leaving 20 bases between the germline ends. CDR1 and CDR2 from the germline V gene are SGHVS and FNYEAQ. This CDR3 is CASSPVGSGLLTGELFF. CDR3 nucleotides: TGTGCCAGCAGCCCCGTAGGTTCGGGACTCCTCACCGGGGAGCTGTTTTTT.

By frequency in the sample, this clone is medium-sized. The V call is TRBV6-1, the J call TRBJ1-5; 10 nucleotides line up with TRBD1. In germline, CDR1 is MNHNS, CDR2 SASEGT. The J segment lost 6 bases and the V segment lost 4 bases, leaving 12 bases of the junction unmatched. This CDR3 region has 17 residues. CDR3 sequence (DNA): TGTGCCAGCAGTGCCGGGACAGGGGTAACGGTTGCTCAGCCCCAGCATTTT. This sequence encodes CASSAGTGVTVAQPQHF.

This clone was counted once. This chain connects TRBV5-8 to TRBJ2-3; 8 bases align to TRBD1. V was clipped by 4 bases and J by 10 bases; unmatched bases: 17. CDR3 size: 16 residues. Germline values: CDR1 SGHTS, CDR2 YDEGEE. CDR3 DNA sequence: TGTGCCAGCAGCACCCGGGACAGGAACTTATTATTGGCGCAGTATTTT. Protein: CASSTRDRNLLLAQYF.

The chain's CDR3 is CASGAGGTGELFF. CDR3 in DNA: TGTGCCAGTGGTGCGGGGGGCACCGGGGAGCTGTTTTTT. The genes are TRBV12-3 or TRBV12-4 and TRBJ2-2; 8 bases align to TRBD2. V lost 9 bases, J lost 4 bases, and 4 bases stayed unmatched. There are 13 residues in the CDR3.

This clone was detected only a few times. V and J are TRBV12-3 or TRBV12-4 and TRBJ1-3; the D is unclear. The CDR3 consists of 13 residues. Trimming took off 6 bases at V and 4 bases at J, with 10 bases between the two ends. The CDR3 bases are TGTGCCAGCAGCGCCCCAGGAGGAAACACCATATATTTT. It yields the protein CASSAPGGNTIYF.

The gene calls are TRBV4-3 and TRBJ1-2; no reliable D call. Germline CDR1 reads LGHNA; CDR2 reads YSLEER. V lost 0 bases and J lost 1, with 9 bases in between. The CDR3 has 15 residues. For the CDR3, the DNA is TGCGCCAGCAGCCAAGATTATCCTCTTAACTATGGCTACACCTTC. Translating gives CASSQDYPLNYGYTF.

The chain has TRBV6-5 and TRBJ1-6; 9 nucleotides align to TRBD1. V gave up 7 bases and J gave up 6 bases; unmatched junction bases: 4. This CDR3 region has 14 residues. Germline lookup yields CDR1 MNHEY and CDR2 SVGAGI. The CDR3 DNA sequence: TGTGCCAGCACCGCACAGGGGGCTAATTCACCCCTCCACTTT. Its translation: CASTAQGANSPLHF.

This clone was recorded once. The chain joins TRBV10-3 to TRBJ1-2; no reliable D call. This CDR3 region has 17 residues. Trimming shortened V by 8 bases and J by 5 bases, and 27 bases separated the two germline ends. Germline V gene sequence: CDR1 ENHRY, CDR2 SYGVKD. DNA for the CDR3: TGTGCCATCTCCAAAGCGAATCAAGTGGGTCTTGGGTATGGCTACACCTTC. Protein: CAISKANQVGLGYGYTF.